Following are 29 T cell receptor beta chains from one sample sequenced in a study of neoadjuvant anti-PD-1 for oral cavity cancer (TCRdb year 2021). Preparation of the library involved the immunoSEQ multiplex PCR assay. In its TCRdb copy, this immuneACCESS table keeps in-frame sequences only and misses some clones. Where compared with another copy, unresolved V genes explain less than half of these, and the others have no known cause. The sample has approximately 67,000 clones on record, about 86% of them singletons. Together, the top ten hold around 3.2% of the sample. Reading the label with the study, this specimen's time point is: before neoadjuvant nivolumab. The sequencing used PBMCs, collected before nivolumab (anti-PD-1) treatment. Every receptor here comes from a person aged 35 to 85 with oral cavity squamous cell carcinoma.

The chain uses TRBV19 and TRBJ1-1; no clear D. This CDR3 comprises 13 residues. V gave up 3 bases and J gave up 6 bases, with 11 bases separating them. Germline CDR1 and CDR2: LNHDA and SQIVND (reference sequence). The CDR3 is CASSMGRSAEAFF. In DNA form, the CDR3 reads TGTGCCAGTAGTATGGGTCGGAGCGCTGAAGCTTTCTTT. The variable domain in full, completed from reference TRBV19 and TRBJ1-1, reads DGGITQSPKYLFRKEGQNVTLSCEQNLNHDAMYWYRQDPGQGLRLIYYSQIVNDFQKGDIAEGYSVSREKKESFPLTVTSAQKNPTAFYLCASSMGRSAEAFFGQGTRLTVV.

This sequence joins TRBV10-2 and TRBJ1-1; no definite D call. Between the trimmed V and J ends, which lost 5 bases and 5 bases, there was a span of 6 bases. The V gene's germline CDR1 is WSHSY and CDR2 SAAADI. The CDR3 extends over 11 amino acids. The CDR3 sequence is CASSLGTEAFF. Written as DNA, the CDR3 is TGCGCCAGCAGTCTAGGGACTGAAGCTTTCTTT.

Only a few counts were recorded for this clone. V gene TRBV7-2 combines with J gene TRBJ1-3; 7 bases are a match to TRBD1. Germline V gene lookup returns CDR1 SGHTA and CDR2 FQGNSA. The junction had 2 bases not matched to a gene; V was cut back by 2 bases and J by 4 bases. This CDR3 comprises 14 residues. The CDR3 nucleotides read TGTGCCAGCAGCTTACCGGGACAGGGAAACACCATATATTTT. It is translated as CASSLPGQGNTIYF.

This sequence joins TRBV5-6 and TRBJ2-2; unclear D gene. The germline V and J ends were trimmed by 1 base and 6 bases, with 13 bases remaining between them. Germline values: CDR1 SGHDT, CDR2 YYEEEE. This CDR3 is built from 15 residues. The CDR3 nucleotides read TGTGCCAGCAGCTTGAAGAAAGCGTCTGCCGGGGAGCTGTTTTTT. Translated, it gives CASSLKKASAGELFF.

This sequence joins TRBV7-2 and TRBJ2-1; no clear D gene. The CDR3 length is 12 residues. The V end lost 2 bases, the J end lost 10 bases, and 9 bases lay between the germline ends. Germline CDR1 reads SGHTA; CDR2 reads FQGNSA. In nucleotides, the CDR3 is TGTGCCAGCAGCTTAATGCGTATAGAGCAGTTCTTC. Translating gives CASSLMRIEQFF.

The genes are TRBV5-5 and TRBJ2-3, with 11 bases matching TRBD1. The CDR3 length is 16 residues. Unmatched junction bases numbered 3, after V lost 0 bases and J lost 3 bases. Germline V CDR1 and CDR2: SGHKS, YYEKEE (reference sequence). The CDR3 DNA sequence: TGTGCCAGCAGCTTGGTGGGACAGGGGGTAACAGATACGCAGTATTTT. It yields the protein CASSLVGQGVTDTQYF.

V usage is TRBV6-1 and J usage is TRBJ1-5, with D perhaps TRBD1 (5 bases). Per the germline V gene, CDR1 is MNHNS and CDR2 is SASEGT. V was clipped by 8 bases and J by 3 bases, with 11 bases between them. The CDR3 spans 13 residues. CDR3 amino acids: CASLGLNNQPQHF. The CDR3, as DNA: TGTGCCAGCCTGGGACTTAACAATCAGCCCCAGCATTTT.

The rearrangement uses TRBV7-2 and TRBJ1-2, with TRBD1 as a possible D gene (5 bases). The CDR3 is made up of 14 amino acids. The V end lost 6 bases, the J end lost 8 bases, and 19 bases lay between the germline ends. From germline, CDR1 is SGHTA and CDR2 FQGNSA. The CDR3 region is CASSSMTGGLGYTF. The CDR3 region has the DNA TGTGCCAGCAGTTCGATGACCGGGGGATTAGGCTACACCTTC.

The genes are TRBV14 and TRBJ1-5; no clear D gene. Germline assignment: CDR1 SGHDN and CDR2 FVKESK. CDR3 length equals 13 residues. With 4 bases removed from V and 5 bases from J, the gap between germline ends came to 9 bases. The CDR3, as DNA: TGTGCCAGCAGCCCGAACAGAGATCAGCCCCAGCATTTT. Its protein product is CASSPNRDQPQHF. Supplemented by reference TRBV14 and TRBJ1-5, the full variable domain reads EAGVTQFPSHSVIEKGQTVTLRCDPISGHDNLYWYRRVMGKEIKFLLHFVKESKQDESGMPNNRFLAERTGGTYSTLKVQPAELEDSGVYFCASSPNRDQPQHFGDGTRLSIL.

This rearrangement joins TRBV29-1 to TRBJ2-5; 10 bases agree with TRBD1. Germline CDR1 SQVTM, CDR2 ANQGSEA. The CDR3 spans 13 residues. The trim removed 5 bases at V and 5 bases at J, leaving 5 bases unmatched. The CDR3: CSVPDRGGETQYF. CDR3 nucleotides: TGCAGCGTTCCGGACAGGGGGGGGGAGACCCAGTACTTC.

The chain carries TRBV9 and TRBJ1-4, with 7 bases matching TRBD1. Trimming at V came to 0 bases and at J to 8 bases, leaving 16 bases not matched to a gene. Germline V gene data show CDR1 as SGDLS and CDR2 as YYNGEE. The CDR3 runs 18 residues. CDR3 in DNA: TGTGCCAGCAGCGTAGAGGGGGGACAGACCTCCAATAGGGAAAAACTGTTTTTT. It translates to CASSVEGGQTSNREKLFF.

The chain has TRBV30 and TRBJ2-1; no reliable D call. The germline V gene has CDR1 GTSNPN and CDR2 SVGIG (reference sequence). The CDR3 loop spans 16 amino acids. Trimming stripped 2 bases from V and 3 bases from J, with 17 bases between. This CDR3 is CAWSTPDLARYNEQFF. The CDR3 DNA is TGTGCCTGGAGTACCCCCGACTTAGCACGCTACAATGAGCAGTTCTTC.

This sequence joins TRBV7-6 and TRBJ1-4, with D uncertain. The ends were cut back, 3 bases at V and 0 bases at J, with 8 bases in the middle. Germline assignment: CDR1 SGHVS and CDR2 FNYEAQ. This CDR3 is built from 15 residues. The CDR3 nucleotides are TGTGCCAGCAGCTTCGCACGCTCAACTAATGAAAAACTGTTTTTT. Translated, it gives CASSFARSTNEKLFF.

The chain recombines TRBV7-2 with TRBJ1-1, with a weak D call TRBD1 (5 bases). V gave up 0 bases and J gave up 4 bases, with 9 bases separating them. In germline, CDR1 is SGHTA, CDR2 FQGNSA. The CDR3 runs to 14 residues. The CDR3 loop is CASSLAGGSTEAFF. In DNA form, the CDR3 reads TGTGCCAGCAGCTTAGCTGGGGGGAGCACTGAAGCTTTCTTT.

J is TRBJ1-2 and V is TRBV7-2; D possibly corresponds to TRBD1 (6 bases). CDR3 length: 15 residues. Between the trimmed V and J ends, which lost 0 bases and 0 bases, there was a span of 8 bases. The V gene's germline CDR1 is SGHTA and CDR2 FQGNSA. The chain's CDR3 is CASSLAQGPNYGYTF. CDR3 nucleotides: TGTGCCAGCAGCTTAGCCCAGGGGCCTAACTATGGCTACACCTTC.

The genes are TRBV30 and TRBJ2-7; D may be TRBD2 (7 bases). V lost 0 bases to trimming and J lost 0 bases, with 18 bases between them. The CDR3 is 17 amino acids. Per the germline V gene, CDR1 is GTSNPN and CDR2 is SVGIG (reference sequence). CDR3 coding DNA: TGTGCCTGGAGTGTCCGGTCGGGGGGCCCTTACTCCTACGAGCAGTACTTC. This translates into CAWSVRSGGPYSYEQYF.

The chain recombines TRBV9 with TRBJ1-2; D unclear. The V gene lost 2 bases and the J gene lost 1 base, with 9 bases spanning the gap. Germline CDR1 is SGDLS and CDR2 is YYNGEE. The CDR3 spans 14 residues. CDR3 residues: CASSVETFNYGYTF. The CDR3 DNA follows: TGTGCCAGCAGCGTTGAGACATTTAACTATGGCTACACCTTC.

The chain employs TRBV29-1 and TRBJ2-1; possibly TRBD1 for D (5 bases). This CDR3 is built from 14 residues. Germline V lookup: CDR1 SQVTM, CDR2 ANQGSEA. Trimming took 3 bases from V and 4 from J, leaving 13 bases between them. The CDR3 DNA reads TGCAGCGTTGAGAGCTGGGGCCAATACAATGAGCAGTTCTTC. It specifies CSVESWGQYNEQFF.

J is TRBJ1-3 and V is TRBV5-1, with D possibly matching TRBD1 (5 bases). This CDR3 is 15 amino acids long. V lost 5 bases and J 0 bases, leaving 12 bases between the germline ends. CDR1 is SGHRS and CDR2 is YFSETQ in the germline V gene. The chain's CDR3 is CASSYDGTSGNTIYF. CDR3 nucleotide sequence: TGCGCCAGCAGTTACGACGGGACCTCTGGAAACACCATATATTTT.

The gene calls are TRBV19 and TRBJ2-4; a possible D gene is TRBD2 (5 bases). The CDR3 consists of 18 residues. Germline V CDR1 and CDR2: LNHDA, SQIVND (reference sequence). Trimming removed 0 bases at V and 4 bases at J, with 19 bases between. In nucleotides, the CDR3 is TGTGCCAGTAGTATAGAATTGTGGAGGTCGGGTGGGAAAAACATTCAGTACTTC. Translating it yields CASSIELWRSGGKNIQYF.

The CDR3 bases are TGTGCCAGCAGTGAAGCGGGATTCAATGAGCAGTTCTTC. Encoded protein: CASSEAGFNEQFF. V gene TRBV6-1 combines with J gene TRBJ2-1, with D unresolved. Trimming removed 0 bases from V and 6 bases from J, with 6 bases in between. Germline CDR1 is MNHNS and CDR2 is SASEGT. The CDR3 contains 13 residues.

This rearrangement joins TRBV27 to TRBJ2-7; the match to TRBD2 covers 11 bases. CDR3 length equals 14 residues. Germline trimming cut 8 bases from V and 2 bases from J; bases unmatched to any gene: 5. Germline lookup yields CDR1 MNHEY and CDR2 SMNVEV (reference sequence). The CDR3 spells CASGGTSGAYEQYF. In DNA form, the CDR3 reads TGTGCCAGCGGTGGGACTAGCGGAGCCTACGAGCAGTACTTC.

This clone was picked up a small number of times. V gene TRBV9 combines with J gene TRBJ1-3; no reliable D call. Germline V gene sequence: CDR1 SGDLS, CDR2 YYNGEE. Trimming removed 1 base at V and 0 bases at J, with 8 bases between. The CDR3 runs 15 residues. In DNA form, the CDR3 reads TGTGCCAGCAGCGTAACCACAGACTCTGGAAACACCATATATTTT. This encodes CASSVTTDSGNTIYF.

The rearrangement links TRBV9 to TRBJ2-7; D unclear. Trimming took 4 bases from V and 3 from J, leaving 11 bases between them. CDR1 and CDR2 (germline): SGDLS, YYNGEE. The CDR3 has 13 residues. The CDR3 spells CASSSMDSYEQYF. CDR3 nucleotides: TGTGCCAGCAGCAGCATGGATAGCTACGAGCAGTACTTC.

V is TRBV10-1 and J is TRBJ1-3; 8 bases are shared with TRBD1. The CDR3 is 14 amino acids. Trimming removed 4 bases from V and 2 bases from J; junction bases left unmatched: 1. Germline lookup yields CDR1 WNHNN and CDR2 SYGVQD (reference sequence). CDR3 residues: CASSVDRAGNTIYF. The CDR3 DNA reads TGCGCCAGCAGTGTGGACAGGGCTGGAAACACCATATATTTT.

The chain carries TRBV4-1 and TRBJ2-2, with 9 nucleotides matching TRBD2. CDR3 size: 20 residues. Germline CDR1 and CDR2: MGHRA and YSYEKL. J lost 2 bases, V lost 2 bases, and 15 bases had no gene match. The CDR3 nucleotides read TGCGCCAGCAGCCAATTACCAGTGACTATAGCGGGAGTCAACACCGGGGAGCTGTTTTTT. Its protein is CASSQLPVTIAGVNTGELFF.

This sequence joins TRBV7-2 and TRBJ2-6; no firm D call. CDR3 length: 15 residues. Trimming took 1 base from V and 4 from J, leaving 8 bases between them. CDR1 SGHTA and CDR2 FQGNSA come from the germline V gene. CDR3 residues: CASSLGLAGANVLTF. The CDR3 region has the DNA TGTGCCAGCAGCTTAGGACTGGCAGGGGCCAACGTCCTGACTTTC.

The chain recombines TRBV11-1 with TRBJ1-1; no reliable D call. The length of the CDR3 is 15 residues. V lost 1 base to trimming and J lost 3 bases, with 12 bases between them. Germline lookup yields CDR1 SGHAT and CDR2 FQDESV (reference sequence). The CDR3 DNA reads as TGTGCCAGCAGCTTAGTCCCCGGCACGGACACTGAAGCTTTCTTT. It is translated as CASSLVPGTDTEAFF.

This chain links TRBV6-5 with TRBJ1-6; possible D gene TRBD1, 5 bases. CDR1 MNHEY and CDR2 SVGAGI come from the germline V gene. The CDR3 runs to 16 residues. V was cut by 0 bases and J by 3 bases, with 9 bases left in between. CDR3 sequence (DNA): TGTGCCAGCAGTTACTCGGGGCAGAACTATAATTCACCCCTCCACTTT. The encoded protein is CASSYSGQNYNSPLHF.